This T cell receptor (beta chain) was obtained from a study of cytomegalovirus exposure and HLA in healthy donors. Trimming shortened V by 4 bases and J by 8 bases, and 20 bases separated the two germline ends. The CDR3 loop spans 14 amino acids. Germline V gene sequence: CDR1 GTSNPN, CDR2 SVGIG (reference sequence). About this clone itself: Its antigen remains unidentified.

This PCR relied on a set of 60 Vbeta primers and 13 Jbeta primers. Sequencing was performed with immunoSEQ multiplex PCR; in TCRdb, only in-frame clones are kept and a portion is missing. The listing contains more than 60,000 clones. Findings and caveats of the study: Cytomegalovirus association was listed for approximately 160 TCR beta chains. Presence/absence analysis assumed near-uniform sequencing depth across donors. Fewer N-insertions than the roughly 630-donor mean were reportedly shown by an Asian-associated ancestry cluster in a later analysis.

The receptor was derived from a boy younger than 18 in good health and CMV-seronegative. Sequenced: PBMCs. The rearrangement uses TRBV30 and TRBJ1-2; possibly TRBD1 for D (5 bases). The CDR3 spells CAWIGQGGRNGYTF. The CDR3 nucleotides are TGTGCCTGGATAGGCCAGGGAGGGAGAAACGGCTACACCTTC.